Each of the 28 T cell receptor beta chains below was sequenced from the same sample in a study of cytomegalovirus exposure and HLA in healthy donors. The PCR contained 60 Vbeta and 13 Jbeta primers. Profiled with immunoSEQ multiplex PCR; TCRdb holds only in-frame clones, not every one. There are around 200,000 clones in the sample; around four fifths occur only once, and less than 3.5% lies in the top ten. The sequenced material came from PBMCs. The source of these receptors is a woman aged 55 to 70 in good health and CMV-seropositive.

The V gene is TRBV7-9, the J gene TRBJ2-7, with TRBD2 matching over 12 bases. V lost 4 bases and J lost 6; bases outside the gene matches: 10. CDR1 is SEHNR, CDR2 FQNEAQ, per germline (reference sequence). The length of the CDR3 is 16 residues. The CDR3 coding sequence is TGTGCCAGCAGCTCGCGACTAGCGGGAGTCGATTCCGAGCAGTACTTC. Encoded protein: CASSSRLAGVDSEQYF.

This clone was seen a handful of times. The CDR3: CASSAGTVGEAFF. The CDR3, as DNA: TGTGCCAGCAGCGCGGGGACAGTCGGGGAAGCTTTCTTT. The chain has TRBV9 and TRBJ1-1; TRBD1 matches at 7 bases. The CDR3 is 13 amino acids. Looked up from germline, CDR1 is SGDLS and CDR2 is YYNGEE. The V and J ends lost 3 bases and 8 bases, in that order; junction bases with no gene match: 7.

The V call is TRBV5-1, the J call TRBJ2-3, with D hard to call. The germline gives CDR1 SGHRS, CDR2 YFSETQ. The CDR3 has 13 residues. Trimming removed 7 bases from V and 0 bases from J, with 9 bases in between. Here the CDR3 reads CASRSTSTDTQYF. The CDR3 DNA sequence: TGCGCCAGCCGTTCGACTAGCACAGATACGCAGTATTTT.

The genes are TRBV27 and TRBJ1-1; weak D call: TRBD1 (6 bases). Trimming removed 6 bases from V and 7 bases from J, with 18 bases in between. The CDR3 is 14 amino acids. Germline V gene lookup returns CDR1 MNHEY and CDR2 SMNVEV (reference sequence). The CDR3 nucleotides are TGTGCCAGCAGGCAGGGGTTGGAGAAAATTGAAGCTTTCTTT. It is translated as CASRQGLEKIEAFF.

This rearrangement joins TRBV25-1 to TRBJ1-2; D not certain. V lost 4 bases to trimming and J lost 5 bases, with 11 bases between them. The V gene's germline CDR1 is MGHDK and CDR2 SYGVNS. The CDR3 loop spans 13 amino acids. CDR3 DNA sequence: TGTGCCAGCAGTGTAACCAGTTTTTATGGCTACACCTTC. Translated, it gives CASSVTSFYGYTF.

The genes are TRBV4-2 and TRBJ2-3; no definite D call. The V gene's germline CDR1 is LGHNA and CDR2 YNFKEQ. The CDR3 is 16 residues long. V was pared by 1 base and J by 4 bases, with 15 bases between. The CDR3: CASSQAQLRNADTQYF. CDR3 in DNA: TGTGCCAGCAGCCAAGCTCAGTTACGAAACGCAGATACGCAGTATTTT.

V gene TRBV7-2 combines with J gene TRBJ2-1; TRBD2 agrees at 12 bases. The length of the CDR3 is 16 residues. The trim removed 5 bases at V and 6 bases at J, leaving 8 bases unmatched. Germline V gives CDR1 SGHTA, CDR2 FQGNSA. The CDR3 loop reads CASSLPTSGGFNEQFF. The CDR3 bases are TGTGCCAGCAGCCTCCCGACTAGCGGGGGATTCAATGAGCAGTTCTTC.

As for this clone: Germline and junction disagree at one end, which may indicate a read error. CDR3 residues: CAITPGHQGGCTF. Here the CDR3 DNA reads TGTGCCATCACACCGGGACATCAGGGCGGCTGCACCTTC. The chain uses TRBV28 and TRBJ1-2, with D maybe TRBD1 (6 bases). In germline, CDR1 is MDHEN, CDR2 SYDVKM. This CDR3 spans 13 amino acids.

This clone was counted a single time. The CDR3 reads CASSFSGGTDTQYF. CDR3 sequence (DNA): TGTGCCAGCAGCTTCTCAGGGGGAACAGATACGCAGTATTTT. The genes are TRBV5-5 and TRBJ2-3, with 7 bases that match TRBD1. Germline loops: CDR1 SGHKS, CDR2 YYEKEE (reference sequence). This CDR3 has 14 amino acids. After removal of 2 bases from V and 3 bases from J, the junction contained 3 bases not matched to a gene.

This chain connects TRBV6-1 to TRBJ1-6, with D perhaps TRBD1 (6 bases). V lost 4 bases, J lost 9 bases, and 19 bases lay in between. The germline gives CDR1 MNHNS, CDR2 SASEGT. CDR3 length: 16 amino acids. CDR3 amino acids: CASSVKTGLVGSPLHF. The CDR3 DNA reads TGTGCCAGCAGTGTCAAGACAGGCCTCGTAGGTTCACCCCTCCACTTT.

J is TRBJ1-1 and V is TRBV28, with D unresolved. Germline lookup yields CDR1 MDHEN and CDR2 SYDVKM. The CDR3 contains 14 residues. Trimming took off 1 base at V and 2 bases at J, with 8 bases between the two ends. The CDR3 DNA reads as TGTGCCAGCAGTTTATCCGGGGATAACACTGAAGCTTTCTTT. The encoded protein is CASSLSGDNTEAFF.

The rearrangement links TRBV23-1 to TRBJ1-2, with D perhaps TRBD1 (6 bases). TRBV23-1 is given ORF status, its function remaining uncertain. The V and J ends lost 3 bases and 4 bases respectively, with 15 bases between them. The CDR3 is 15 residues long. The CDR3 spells CASSQPQGRPYGYTF. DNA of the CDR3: TGCGCCAGCAGTCAGCCACAGGGCAGGCCCTATGGCTACACCTTC.

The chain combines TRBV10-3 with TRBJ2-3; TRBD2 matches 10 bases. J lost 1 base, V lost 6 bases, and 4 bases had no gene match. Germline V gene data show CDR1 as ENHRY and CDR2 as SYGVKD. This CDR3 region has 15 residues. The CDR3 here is CAISFLAGGTDTQYF. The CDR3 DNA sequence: TGTGCCATCAGCTTCCTAGCGGGGGGCACAGATACGCAGTATTTT.

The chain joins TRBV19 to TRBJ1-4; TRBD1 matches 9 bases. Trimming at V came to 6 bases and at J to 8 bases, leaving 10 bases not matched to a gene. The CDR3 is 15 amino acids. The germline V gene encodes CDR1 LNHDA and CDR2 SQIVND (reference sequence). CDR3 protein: CASSTTGTGKEKLFF. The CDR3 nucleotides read TGTGCCAGTAGCACCACCGGGACAGGGAAAGAAAAACTGTTTTTT.

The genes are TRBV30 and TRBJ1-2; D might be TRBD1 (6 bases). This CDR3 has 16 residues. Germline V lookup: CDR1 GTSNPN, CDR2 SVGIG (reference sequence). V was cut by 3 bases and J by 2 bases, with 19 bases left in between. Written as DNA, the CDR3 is TGTGCCTGGAGCCGGGCCGGCCAGGGGCCAAACTATGGCTACACCTTC. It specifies CAWSRAGQGPNYGYTF.

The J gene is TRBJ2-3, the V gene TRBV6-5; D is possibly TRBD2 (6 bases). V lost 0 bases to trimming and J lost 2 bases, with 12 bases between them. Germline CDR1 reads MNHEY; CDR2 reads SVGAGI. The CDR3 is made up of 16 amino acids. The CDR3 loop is CASSYSWGGLTDTQYF. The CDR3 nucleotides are TGTGCCAGCAGTTACTCGTGGGGAGGACTCACAGATACGCAGTATTTT.

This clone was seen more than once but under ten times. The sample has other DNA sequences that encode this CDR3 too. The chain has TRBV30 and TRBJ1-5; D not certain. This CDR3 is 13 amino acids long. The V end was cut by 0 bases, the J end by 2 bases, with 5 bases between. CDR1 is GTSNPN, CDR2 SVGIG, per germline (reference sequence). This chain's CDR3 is CAWSVQGNQPQHF. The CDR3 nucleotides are TGTGCCTGGAGTGTACAAGGCAATCAGCCCCAGCATTTT. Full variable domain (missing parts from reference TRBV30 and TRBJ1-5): SQTIHQWPATLVQPVGSPLSLECTVEGTSNPNLYWYRQAAGRGLQLLFYSVGIGQISSEVPQNLSASRPQDRQFILSSKKLLLSDSGFYLCAWSVQGNQPQHFGDGTRLSIL.

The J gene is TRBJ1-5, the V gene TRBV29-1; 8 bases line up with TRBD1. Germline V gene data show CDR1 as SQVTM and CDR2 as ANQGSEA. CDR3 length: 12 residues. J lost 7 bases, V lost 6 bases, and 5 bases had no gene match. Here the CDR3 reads CSVGQGAQPQHF. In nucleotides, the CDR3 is TGCAGCGTAGGACAGGGAGCCCAGCCCCAGCATTTT.

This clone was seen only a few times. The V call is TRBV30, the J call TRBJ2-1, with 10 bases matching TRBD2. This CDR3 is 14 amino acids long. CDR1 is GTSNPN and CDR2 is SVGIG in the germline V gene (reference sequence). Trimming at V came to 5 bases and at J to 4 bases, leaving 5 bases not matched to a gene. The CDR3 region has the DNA TGTGCCTGGTCTCGAGCGGGAGGGTACAATGAGCAGTTCTTC. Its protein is CAWSRAGGYNEQFF.

Here the CDR3 reads CASSSFYGREGNGYTF. The CDR3 region has the DNA TGTGCCAGCAGTTCTTTCTACGGCCGGGAGGGTAATGGCTACACCTTC. The chain carries TRBV28 and TRBJ1-2; D gene ambiguous. V was pared by 4 bases and J by 6 bases, with 21 bases between. CDR3 length: 16 amino acids. The germline gives CDR1 MDHEN, CDR2 SYDVKM.

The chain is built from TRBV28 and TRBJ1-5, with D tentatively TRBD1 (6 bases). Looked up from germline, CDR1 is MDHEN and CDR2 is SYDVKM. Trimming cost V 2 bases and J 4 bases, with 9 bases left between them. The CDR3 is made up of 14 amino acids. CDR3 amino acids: CASSLLGTNQPQHF. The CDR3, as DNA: TGTGCCAGCAGTTTACTGGGGACAAATCAGCCCCAGCATTTT. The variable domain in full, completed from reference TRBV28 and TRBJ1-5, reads DVKVTQSSRYLVKRTGEKVFLECVQDMDHENMFWYRQDPGLGLRLIYFSYDVKMKEKGDIPEGYSVSREKKERFSLILESASTNQTSMYLCASSLLGTNQPQHFGDGTRLSIL.

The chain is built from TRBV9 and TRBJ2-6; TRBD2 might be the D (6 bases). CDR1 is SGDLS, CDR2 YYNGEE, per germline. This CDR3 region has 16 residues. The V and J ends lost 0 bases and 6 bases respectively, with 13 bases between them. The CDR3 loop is CASSVGPTGVANVLTF. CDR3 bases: TGTGCCAGCAGCGTAGGGCCGACGGGGGTGGCCAACGTCCTGACTTTC. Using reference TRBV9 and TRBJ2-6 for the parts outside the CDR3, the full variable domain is DSGVTQTPKHLITATGQRVTLRCSPRSGDLSVYWYQQSLDQGLQFLIQYYNGEERAKGNILERFSAQQFPDLHSELNLSSLELGDSALYFCASSVGPTGVANVLTFGAGSRLTVL.

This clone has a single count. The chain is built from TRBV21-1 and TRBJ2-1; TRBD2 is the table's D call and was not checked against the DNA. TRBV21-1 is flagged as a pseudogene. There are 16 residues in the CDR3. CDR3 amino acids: CASSTLAGEAYNEQFF. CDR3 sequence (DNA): TGTGCCAGCAGCACCCTAGCGGGGGAAGCCTACAATGAGCAGTTCTTC.

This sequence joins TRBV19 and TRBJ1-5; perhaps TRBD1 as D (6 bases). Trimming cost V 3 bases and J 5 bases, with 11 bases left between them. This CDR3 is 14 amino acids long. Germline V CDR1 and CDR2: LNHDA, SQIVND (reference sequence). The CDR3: CASSIRGADQPQHF. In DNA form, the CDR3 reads TGTGCCAGTAGTATCAGGGGAGCGGATCAGCCCCAGCATTTT.

Here the CDR3 DNA reads TGTGCCAGCAGCCCGGGGGACAGTTGGTATGGCTACACCTTC. Amino acids: CASSPGDSWYGYTF. This chain joins TRBV14 and TRBJ1-2, with 7 bases identical to TRBD1. This CDR3 is built from 14 residues. In germline, CDR1 is SGHDN, CDR2 FVKESK. Unmatched junction bases numbered 7, after V lost 4 bases and J lost 5 bases.

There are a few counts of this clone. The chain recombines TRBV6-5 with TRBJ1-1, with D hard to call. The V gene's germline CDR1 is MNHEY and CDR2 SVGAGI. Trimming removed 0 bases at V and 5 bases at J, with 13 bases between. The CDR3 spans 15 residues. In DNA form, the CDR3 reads TGTGCCAGCAGTTACTCGGGTCGACTCCTTACTGAAGCTTTCTTT. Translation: CASSYSGRLLTEAFF.

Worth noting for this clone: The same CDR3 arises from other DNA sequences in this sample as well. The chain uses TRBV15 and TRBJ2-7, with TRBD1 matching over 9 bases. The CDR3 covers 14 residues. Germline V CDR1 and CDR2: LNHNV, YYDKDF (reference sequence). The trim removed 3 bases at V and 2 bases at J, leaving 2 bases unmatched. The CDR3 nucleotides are TGTGCCACCAGCAGGGACAGGGGTCCCTACGAGCAGTACTTC. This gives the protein CATSRDRGPYEQYF.

The CDR3 nucleotides read TGTGCCACCAGCAGAGTGGCAGGATATGGCTACACCTTC. It specifies CATSRVAGYGYTF. This sequence joins TRBV15 and TRBJ1-2; D not resolved. The CDR3 contains 13 residues. Germline-derived CDR1 and CDR2 are LNHNV and YYDKDF (reference sequence). V was trimmed by 1 base and J by 5 bases, leaving 8 bases between them.